This passage covers 10 T cell receptor beta chains from one sample sequenced in a study of blood T cell repertoires in COVID-19. TCRdb keeps only in-frame clones here, not all; method: immunoSEQ multiplex PCR. The sample consists of some 200,000 clones, 84% of them appearing once. The material sequenced was peripheral blood. Receptors originate from a woman aged 50 to 60 with active or convalescent COVID-19.

The gene calls are TRBV5-5 and TRBJ2-7, with 8 bases lining up with TRBD1. Unmatched junction bases numbered 9, after V lost 4 bases and J lost 6 bases. This CDR3 contains 14 residues. The germline V gene encodes CDR1 SGHKS and CDR2 YYEKEE (reference sequence). The CDR3 region is CASSLWTGRREQYV. The CDR3 nucleotides are TGTGCCAGCAGCCTTTGGACAGGGCGTCGCGAGCAGTACGTC.

This chain joins TRBV2 and TRBJ1-1; D not certain. Germline lookup yields CDR1 SNHLY and CDR2 FYNNEI. Trimming removed 4 bases at V and 3 bases at J, with 9 bases between. This CDR3 has 13 residues. CDR3 in DNA: TGTGCCAGCAGTGCCCGACGGGACACTGAAGCTTTCTTT. As protein: CASSARRDTEAFF.

The rearrangement links TRBV5-6 to TRBJ2-2; tentatively, D is TRBD2 (5 bases). Germline CDR1 is SGHDT and CDR2 is YYEEEE. The CDR3 extends over 15 amino acids. With 4 bases removed from V and 7 bases from J, the gap between germline ends came to 17 bases. As DNA, the CDR3 is TGTGCCAGCAGCCCACTAGTTCGGGGAAACGGGGAGCTGTTTTTT. It yields the protein CASSPLVRGNGELFF.

This clone was found once. The chain couples TRBV5-1 to TRBJ1-1; the D gene is possibly TRBD1 (5 bases). Germline CDR1 SGHRS, CDR2 YFSETQ. The CDR3 totals 15 residues. Trimming left V 0 bases short and J 4 bases short, with 13 bases between. CDR3 nucleotides: TGCGCCAGCAGCTTGGGAGCAGGGTTGGGCACTGAAGCTTTCTTT. Translating it yields CASSLGAGLGTEAFF.

The V call is TRBV5-1, the J call TRBJ1-2; 10 bases are shared with TRBD1. J was trimmed by 8 bases and V by 6 bases; bases with no gene match: 7. Germline CDR1 SGHRS, CDR2 YFSETQ. This CDR3 has 13 residues. CDR3: CASNHGQGVGYTF. DNA of the CDR3: TGCGCCAGCAACCACGGACAGGGGGTCGGCTACACCTTC.

V is TRBV7-9 and J is TRBJ1-3, with a tentative D call TRBD1 (6 bases). Trimming pared 5 bases from V and 3 bases from J, leaving 14 bases between. The CDR3 runs to 15 residues. Germline lookup yields CDR1 SEHNR and CDR2 FQNEAQ (reference sequence). CDR3 nucleotide sequence: TGTGCCAGCAGCCCCCCTCTAGGGGGTGGAAACACCATATATTTT. The encoded protein is CASSPPLGGGNTIYF.

The genes are TRBV3-1 (or the pseudogene TRBV3-2) and TRBJ1-2; 7 nucleotides match TRBD1. V was pared by 2 bases and J by 3 bases, with 3 bases of the junction left unmatched. This CDR3 contains 14 residues. Germline V gene lookup returns CDR1 LGHDT and CDR2 YNNKEL (reference sequence). The DNA for the CDR3 is TGTGCCAGCAGCCAACGAGGGGGCGACTATGGCTACACCTTC. Translation: CASSQRGGDYGYTF.

CDR3 in DNA: TGCGCCAGCAGTCAGGGGGCCAACTATGGCTACACCTTC. Its translation: CASSQGANYGYTF. V and J are TRBV10-1 and TRBJ1-2; 8 bases align to TRBD1. The germline CDR1 and CDR2 sequences are WNHNN and SYGVQD (reference sequence). Losses at the gene ends were 5 bases for V and 2 bases for J; bases not matched to a gene: 1. This CDR3 region has 13 residues.

The V gene is TRBV5-1, the J gene TRBJ1-2, with 7 bases aligning to TRBD1. Germline CDR1 is SGHRS and CDR2 is YFSETQ. CDR3 length: 14 residues. Unmatched junction bases numbered 6, after V lost 2 bases and J lost 5 bases. The CDR3 loop reads CASSFTGEAYGYTF. The CDR3 DNA reads as TGCGCCAGCAGCTTCACAGGGGAGGCGTATGGCTACACCTTC.

CDR3: CATSRDRTQNIQYF. CDR3 DNA sequence: TGTGCCACCAGCAGAGATCGTACACAAAACATTCAGTACTTC. This chain connects TRBV15 to TRBJ2-4, with D hard to call. V was shortened by 0 bases and J by 5 bases, with 8 bases between the two germline ends. Germline loops: CDR1 LNHNV, CDR2 YYDKDF (reference sequence). The CDR3 is 14 residues long.